A single sample is the source of the 13 T cell receptor beta chains below, sequenced in a study of Ad26.COV2.S vaccination and SARS-CoV-2 variants. Some clones are missing from TCRdb's copy, which holds only in-frame ones; the method was immunoSEQ multiplex PCR. This sample carries 350,000 to 450,000 clones, over 75% of them seen once, and the ten largest clones take approximately 3.6%. The sample's treatment: roughly 20 received Ad26.COV2.S at low or high dose, single or two shots; 5 received placebo; per-sample allocation not given. Material that was analyzed had been drawn on day 63 after the first vaccine or placebo injection. Material: peripheral blood, obtained in a trial of Ad26.COV2.S vaccine versus placebo. The source is a person between 18 and 65 years old who received the Ad26.COV2.S COVID-19 vaccine or a placebo.

The chain is built from TRBV9 and TRBJ2-4; 9 nucleotides match TRBD1. The CDR3 has 18 amino acids. V lost 1 base to trimming and J lost 0 bases; unmatched junction nucleotides: 8. Germline V gene lookup returns CDR1 SGDLS and CDR2 YYNGEE. The CDR3 nucleotides are TGTGCCAGCAGCGTATCTACGGACAGGGGATTAGCCAAAAACATTCAGTACTTC. This sequence encodes CASSVSTDRGLAKNIQYF.

The chain recombines TRBV4-2 with TRBJ2-3; 12 bases are shared with TRBD2. Germline assignment: CDR1 LGHNA and CDR2 YNFKEQ. This CDR3 spans 17 amino acids. V shed 1 base and J 1 base; nucleotides not matched to a gene: 3. For the CDR3, the DNA is TGTGCCAGCAGCCAAGCTCCTAGCGGGGGGGGCACAGATACGCAGTATTTT. Its translation: CASSQAPSGGGTDTQYF.

This sequence joins TRBV6-5 and TRBJ2-7; 9 bases align to TRBD1. Trimming at V came to 6 bases and at J to 3 bases, leaving 9 bases not matched to a gene. Germline V gene sequence: CDR1 MNHEY, CDR2 SVGAGI. This CDR3 comprises 15 residues. The CDR3 sequence: CASRETGGASYEQYF. DNA of the CDR3: TGTGCCAGCAGGGAGACAGGGGGTGCCAGCTACGAGCAGTACTTC.

In its sample, this clone was seen once. The CDR3 sequence is CASSMQGRQPQHF. The CDR3 DNA follows: TGTGCCAGTAGTATGCAGGGGCGGCAGCCCCAGCATTTT. The genes are TRBV19 and TRBJ1-5; D is perhaps TRBD1 (6 bases). Germline CDR1 reads LNHDA; CDR2 reads SQIVND (reference sequence). The CDR3 extends over 13 amino acids. Trimming left V 3 bases short and J 7 bases short, with 10 bases between. Variable domain in full (rest from reference TRBV19 and TRBJ1-5): DGGITQSPKYLFRKEGQNVTLSCEQNLNHDAMYWYRQDPGQGLRLIYYSQIVNDFQKGDIAEGYSVSREKKESFPLTVTSAQKNPTAFYLCASSMQGRQPQHFGDGTRLSIL.

This chain links TRBV7-2 with TRBJ2-5, with D perhaps TRBD1 (6 bases). V shed 5 bases and J shed 3 bases, with 13 bases lying between them. CDR3 length: 14 residues. Per germline, CDR1 SGHTA and CDR2 FQGNSA. Written as DNA, the CDR3 is TGTGCCAGCAGCCACGACAGGACCAAAGAGACCCAGTACTTC. Protein: CASSHDRTKETQYF.

The chain employs TRBV19 and TRBJ1-2; no clear D gene. Germline loops: CDR1 LNHDA, CDR2 SQIVND (reference sequence). The CDR3 has 16 amino acids. The germline V and J ends were trimmed by 1 base and 3 bases, with 15 bases remaining between them. CDR3 sequence reads: CASSIASRLYHYGYTF. As DNA, the CDR3 is TGTGCCAGTAGTATAGCCTCCAGGCTCTACCACTATGGCTACACCTTC.

This chain uses TRBV18 with TRBJ2-7; 10 positions match TRBD1. Germline-derived CDR1 and CDR2 are KGHSH and LQKENI. CDR3 size: 15 residues. Unmatched junction bases numbered 8, after V lost 6 bases and J lost 3 bases. CDR3 in amino acids: CASSGPGTGVYEQYF. CDR3 nucleotides: TGTGCCAGCTCGGGCCCCGGGACAGGGGTCTACGAGCAGTACTTC.

The V and J genes are TRBV11-2 and TRBJ2-3; no firm D call. The CDR3 is 12 residues long. Looked up from germline, CDR1 is SGHAT and CDR2 is FQNNGV. Trimming removed 1 base at V and 3 bases at J, with 2 bases between. The CDR3 sequence is CASSLATDTQYF. For the CDR3, the DNA is TGTGCCAGCAGCTTAGCGACAGATACGCAGTATTTT.

J is TRBJ2-5 and V is TRBV15; no definite D call. The germline gives CDR1 LNHNV, CDR2 YYDKDF (reference sequence). The CDR3 is made up of 11 amino acids. V shed 4 bases and J shed 2 bases, with 2 bases lying between them. The CDR3 here is CATSNQETQYF. The CDR3 coding sequence is TGTGCCACCAGCAATCAAGAGACCCAGTACTTC.

The V and J genes are TRBV5-1 and TRBJ2-2; 9 bases match TRBD2. The germline V gene encodes CDR1 SGHRS and CDR2 YFSETQ. The CDR3 is 16 residues long. V gave up 4 bases and J gave up 2 bases; unmatched junction bases: 6. The CDR3 protein is CASSGSGTSNTGELFF. CDR3 sequence (DNA): TGCGCCAGCAGCGGATCCGGGACTAGCAACACCGGGGAGCTGTTTTTT.

This chain connects TRBV9 to TRBJ2-5, with 8 bases aligning to TRBD1. The CDR3 extends over 13 amino acids. Germline CDR1 SGDLS, CDR2 YYNGEE. V shed 1 base, J shed 5 bases, and the junction held 1 base outside the gene matches. The CDR3 reads CASSVWDRETQYF. The CDR3 coding sequence is TGTGCCAGCAGCGTATGGGACAGGGAGACCCAGTACTTC.

J is TRBJ2-1 and V is TRBV29-1; 8 bases fit TRBD1. The germline V gene encodes CDR1 SQVTM and CDR2 ANQGSEA. The J segment lost 4 bases and the V segment lost 7 bases, leaving 9 bases of the junction unmatched. This CDR3 region has 14 residues. Written as DNA, the CDR3 is TGCAGCGCAGACAGGGGTAATCGATACAATGAGCAGTTCTTC. Translated: CSADRGNRYNEQFF.

The V call is TRBV11-3, the J call TRBJ1-2; D perhaps matches TRBD1 (6 bases). Germline CDR1 SGHNT, CDR2 YENEEA. The CDR3 runs to 14 residues. Trimming took 0 bases from V and 6 from J, leaving 11 bases between them. Here the CDR3 DNA reads TGTGCCAGCAGCTTAGATTCACAGGGAGATGGCTACACCTTC. Translation gives CASSLDSQGDGYTF.